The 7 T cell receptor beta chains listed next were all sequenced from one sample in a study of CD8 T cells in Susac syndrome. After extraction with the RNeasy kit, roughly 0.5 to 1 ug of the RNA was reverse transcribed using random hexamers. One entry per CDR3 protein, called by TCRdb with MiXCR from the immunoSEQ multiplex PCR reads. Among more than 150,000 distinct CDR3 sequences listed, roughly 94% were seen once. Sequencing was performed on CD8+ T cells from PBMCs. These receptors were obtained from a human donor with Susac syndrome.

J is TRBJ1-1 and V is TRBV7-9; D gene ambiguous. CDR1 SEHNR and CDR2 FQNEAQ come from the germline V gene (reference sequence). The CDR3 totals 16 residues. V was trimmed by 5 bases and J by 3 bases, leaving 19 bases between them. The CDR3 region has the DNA TGTGCCAGCAGCCCCAGCCGTAATCCGGGGTACACTGAAGCTTTCTTT. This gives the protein CASSPSRNPGYTEAFF.

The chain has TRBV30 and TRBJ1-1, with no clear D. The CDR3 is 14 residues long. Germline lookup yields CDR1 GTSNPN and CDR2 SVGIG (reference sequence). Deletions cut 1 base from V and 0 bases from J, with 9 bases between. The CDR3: CAWSARNMNTEAFF. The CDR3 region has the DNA TGTGCCTGGAGTGCCCGGAACATGAACACTGAAGCTTTCTTT.

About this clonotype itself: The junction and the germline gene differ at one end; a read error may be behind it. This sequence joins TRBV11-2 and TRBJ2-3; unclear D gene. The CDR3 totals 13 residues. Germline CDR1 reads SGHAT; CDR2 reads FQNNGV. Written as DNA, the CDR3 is TGTGCCAGCAGCCCCCCGAGTGCCCCGACCCACAATTTT. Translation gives CASSPPSAPTHNF.

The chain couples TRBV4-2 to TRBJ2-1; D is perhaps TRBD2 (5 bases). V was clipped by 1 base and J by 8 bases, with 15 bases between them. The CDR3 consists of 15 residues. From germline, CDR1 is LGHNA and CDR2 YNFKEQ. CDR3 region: CASSQATGGFDEQFF. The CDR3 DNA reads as TGTGCCAGCAGCCAAGCGACCGGCGGGTTCGATGAGCAGTTCTTC.

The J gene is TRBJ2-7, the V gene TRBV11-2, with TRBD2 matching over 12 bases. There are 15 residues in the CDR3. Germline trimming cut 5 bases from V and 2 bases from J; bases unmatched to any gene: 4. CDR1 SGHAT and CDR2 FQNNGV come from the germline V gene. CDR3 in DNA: TGTGCCAGCAGCATAACTAGCGGGAGGCCCTACGAGCAGTACTTC. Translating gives CASSITSGRPYEQYF.

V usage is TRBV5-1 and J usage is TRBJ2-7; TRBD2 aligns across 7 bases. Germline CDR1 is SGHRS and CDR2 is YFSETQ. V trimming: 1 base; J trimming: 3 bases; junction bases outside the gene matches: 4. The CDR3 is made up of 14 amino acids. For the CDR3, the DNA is TGCGCCAGCAGCTTGTTGGTAGCGGGCTACGAGCAGTACTTC. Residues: CASSLLVAGYEQYF.

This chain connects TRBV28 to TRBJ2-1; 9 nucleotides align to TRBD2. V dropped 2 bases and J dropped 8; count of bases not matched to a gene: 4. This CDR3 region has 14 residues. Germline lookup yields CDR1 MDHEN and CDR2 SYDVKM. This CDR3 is CASSLRREGHEQFF. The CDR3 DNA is TGTGCCAGCAGTTTACGGCGGGAGGGCCATGAGCAGTTCTTC.